A single sample is the source of the 27 T cell receptor beta chains below, sequenced in a study of Tregs in tolerant kidney transplant recipients. The nonmyeloablative bone marrow transplants came from related graft donors, with transient mixed chimerism. Only in-frame clones appear in the TCRdb table, and some are missing; sequencing was by immunoSEQ multiplex PCR. The sample holds roughly 64,000 clones, around 87% seen once. The starting material was CD4+ T cells from blood (PBMCs), obtained 6 months after the transplant. The receptors derive from a human patient who received a combined kidney and bone marrow transplant. Some T cells may be provided by the graft donor.

This rearrangement joins TRBV12-5 to TRBJ2-2, with D perhaps TRBD2 (5 bases). Germline CDR1 and CDR2: LGHNT and FRNRAP. Trimming cost V 1 base and J 7 bases, with 13 bases left between them. The CDR3 consists of 15 residues. The CDR3 loop is CASGLGPVGIGELFF. For the CDR3, the DNA is TGTGCTAGTGGTTTGGGTCCGGTCGGGATCGGGGAGCTGTTTTTT.

On this clone itself: The identical CDR3 is also encoded by other nucleotide sequences in the sample. The rearrangement joins TRBV28 to TRBJ1-4; the D is unclear. This CDR3 region has 12 residues. Trimming took 5 bases from V and 7 from J, leaving 8 bases between them. Germline CDR1 reads MDHEN; CDR2 reads SYDVKM. CDR3 bases: TGTGCCAGCAGTCCCGTCAGTGAAAAACTGTTTTTT. Its translation: CASSPVSEKLFF.

J is TRBJ1-4 and V is TRBV9; TRBD1 matches 9 bases. This CDR3 is 15 amino acids long. After removal of 0 bases from V and 6 bases from J, the junction contained 3 bases not matched to a gene. Germline-derived CDR1 and CDR2 are SGDLS and YYNGEE. CDR3 protein: CASSVGGTGHEKLFF. As DNA, the CDR3 is TGTGCCAGCAGCGTAGGGGGGACAGGGCATGAAAAACTGTTTTTT. Complete variable domain (other parts from reference TRBV9 and TRBJ1-4): DSGVTQTPKHLITATGQRVTLRCSPRSGDLSVYWYQQSLDQGLQFLIQYYNGEERAKGNILERFSAQQFPDLHSELNLSSLELGDSALYFCASSVGGTGHEKLFFGSGTQLSVL.

The chain couples TRBV19 to TRBJ2-1, with D maybe TRBD1 (6 bases). Germline CDR1 LNHDA, CDR2 SQIVND (reference sequence). V was pared by 4 bases and J by 8 bases, with 12 bases between. This CDR3 is 13 amino acids long. The DNA of the CDR3 is TGTGCCAGTAGTACAATACAGGGCTATGAGCAGTTCTTC. It codes for CASSTIQGYEQFF. The entire variable domain, with the rest obtained from reference TRBV19 and TRBJ2-1, is as follows: DGGITQSPKYLFRKEGQNVTLSCEQNLNHDAMYWYRQDPGQGLRLIYYSQIVNDFQKGDIAEGYSVSREKKESFPLTVTSAQKNPTAFYLCASSTIQGYEQFFGPGTRLTVL.

The chain has TRBV11-2 and TRBJ1-5; 9 bases match TRBD1. This CDR3 is 15 amino acids long. Trimming at V came to 0 bases and at J to 4 bases, leaving 1 base not matched to a gene. Per the germline V gene, CDR1 is SGHAT and CDR2 is FQNNGV. The CDR3, as DNA: TGTGCCAGCAGCTTAGAAGGGACAGGGAATCAGCCCCAGCATTTT. Translation: CASSLEGTGNQPQHF.

This clone was seen a single time. The V and J genes are TRBV7-2 and TRBJ2-3; no clear D gene. The length of the CDR3 is 15 residues. Germline CDR1 and CDR2: SGHTA and FQGNSA. V shed 2 bases and J shed 4 bases, with 13 bases lying between them. CDR3 region: CASSLLRTSADTQYF. Here the CDR3 DNA reads TGTGCCAGCAGCTTACTACGCACAAGCGCAGATACGCAGTATTTT.

The rearrangement uses TRBV5-6 and TRBJ2-7; tentatively, D is TRBD1 (5 bases). The V end lost 4 bases, the J end lost 4 bases, and 9 bases lay between the germline ends. Germline CDR1 reads SGHDT; CDR2 reads YYEEEE. This CDR3 comprises 12 residues. The CDR3 sequence: CASSVGAYEQYF. For the CDR3, the DNA is TGTGCCAGCAGCGTAGGGGCGTACGAGCAGTACTTC.

The chain combines TRBV7-9 with TRBJ2-1; weak D call: TRBD2 (5 bases). The CDR3 is 13 residues long. Germline lookup yields CDR1 SEHNR and CDR2 FQNEAQ (reference sequence). V gave up 2 bases and J gave up 5 bases, with 7 bases separating them. The DNA of the CDR3 is TGTGCCAGCAGCTTAACTAGGGACAATGAGCAGTTCTTC. Translation gives CASSLTRDNEQFF.

V and J are TRBV5-1 and TRBJ2-2; D is perhaps TRBD2 (7 bases). Trimming shortened V by 3 bases and J by 3 bases, and 12 bases separated the two germline ends. The CDR3 runs to 15 residues. Germline V gives CDR1 SGHRS, CDR2 YFSETQ. The CDR3: CASSSRGGDTGELFF. CDR3 nucleotide sequence: TGCGCCAGCAGCTCTAGAGGGGGGGACACCGGGGAGCTGTTTTTT. The whole variable domain, remainder taken from reference TRBV5-1 and TRBJ2-2, is KAGVTQTPRYLIKTRGQQVTLSCSPISGHRSVSWYQQTPGQGLQFLFEYFSETQRNKGNFPGRFSGRQFSNSRSEMNVSTLELGDSALYLCASSSRGGDTGELFFGEGSRLTVL.

CDR3 amino acids: CASRPSGQGREQFF. The CDR3, as DNA: TGTGCCAGCAGGCCATCCGGACAGGGGCGTGAGCAGTTCTTC. V and J are TRBV5-4 and TRBJ2-1, with 9 positions matching TRBD1. The CDR3 is made up of 14 amino acids. The junction had 9 bases not matched to a gene; V was cut back by 5 bases and J by 9 bases. Germline-derived CDR1 and CDR2 are SGHNT and YYREEE (reference sequence).

The V gene is TRBV6-1, the J gene TRBJ2-3; possible D gene TRBD1, 5 bases. This CDR3 spans 14 amino acids. Trimming stripped 7 bases from V and 4 bases from J, with 15 bases between. In germline, CDR1 is MNHNS, CDR2 SASEGT. CDR3 amino acids: CASKQELPADTQYF. The CDR3 region has the DNA TGTGCCAGCAAACAGGAGTTGCCCGCAGATACGCAGTATTTT.

This chain joins TRBV11-3 and TRBJ2-7; the D gene is possibly TRBD2 (5 bases). The CDR3 is 14 amino acids. The germline V gene has CDR1 SGHNT and CDR2 YENEEA. V was cut by 5 bases and J by 6 bases, with 17 bases left in between. The DNA for the CDR3 is TGTGCCAGCAGCCCCCGGACTGGGGTACTCGAGCAGTACTTC. Translated: CASSPRTGVLEQYF.

This chain joins TRBV7-9 and TRBJ2-7; 10 bases are a match to TRBD2. Germline loops: CDR1 SEHNR, CDR2 FQNEAQ (reference sequence). The ends lost 3 bases at V and 0 bases at J; junction bases unmatched: 8. The CDR3 sequence is 17 residues long. The CDR3, as DNA: TGTGCCAGCAGCTTGACTAGCGGGCTTCACTACTCCTACGAGCAGTACTTC. As protein: CASSLTSGLHYSYEQYF.

The chain uses TRBV29-1 and TRBJ2-5, with D possibly matching TRBD2 (6 bases). Germline CDR1 and CDR2: SQVTM and ANQGSEA. The germline V and J ends were trimmed by 4 bases and 2 bases, with 11 bases remaining between them. The CDR3 has 13 residues. The CDR3 nucleotides read TGCAGCGTTGTAGGGACTGGGCAAGAGACCCAGTACTTC. This translates into CSVVGTGQETQYF.

The gene calls are TRBV29-1 and TRBJ1-1; D gene ambiguous. Per the germline V gene, CDR1 is SQVTM and CDR2 is ANQGSEA. The CDR3 extends over 13 amino acids. Deletions cut 8 bases from V and 8 bases from J, with 21 bases between. The CDR3 reads CSPLGRFSPEAFF. In DNA, the CDR3 is TGCAGCCCCTTGGGGAGGTTCTCTCCCGAAGCTTTCTTT.

The rearrangement joins TRBV30 to TRBJ2-3; 9 bases fit TRBD1. V was pared by 3 bases and J by 2 bases, with 3 bases of the junction left unmatched. Germline loops: CDR1 GTSNPN, CDR2 SVGIG (reference sequence). This CDR3 spans 14 amino acids. This chain's CDR3 is CAWRGQGFTDTQYF. CDR3 nucleotides: TGTGCCTGGAGGGGACAGGGATTCACAGATACGCAGTATTTT.

The CDR3 coding sequence is TGTGCCAGTAGTATGGGTACTAGCGGGAGGGGAGAGACCCAGTACTTC. It encodes CASSMGTSGRGETQYF. The chain couples TRBV19 to TRBJ2-5; TRBD2 matches at 13 bases. J gave up 4 bases and V 3 bases, and 5 bases lay outside the gene matches. The CDR3 has 16 residues. CDR1 is LNHDA, CDR2 SQIVND, per germline (reference sequence).

The chain has TRBV5-4 and TRBJ1-2, with 9 bases identical to TRBD1. Germline trimming cut 4 bases from V and 8 bases from J; bases unmatched to any gene: 9. The germline V gene has CDR1 SGHNT and CDR2 YYREEE (reference sequence). CDR3 length: 14 amino acids. The CDR3 loop reads CASSIGQGFWGYTF. As DNA, the CDR3 is TGTGCCAGCAGCATTGGACAGGGGTTTTGGGGCTACACCTTC.

The chain is built from TRBV19 and TRBJ2-3; weak D call: TRBD1 (6 bases). V lost 3 bases and J lost 2, with 12 bases in between. This CDR3 has 15 residues. Germline V gene data show CDR1 as LNHDA and CDR2 as SQIVND (reference sequence). For the CDR3, the DNA is TGTGCCAGTAGTATTGGGACACTCGACACAGATACGCAGTATTTT. This codes for CASSIGTLDTDTQYF.

V usage is TRBV7-3 and J usage is TRBJ2-7, with D hard to call. This CDR3 has 12 residues. Germline V gene lookup returns CDR1 SGHTA and CDR2 FQGTGA. Trimming removed 5 bases at V and 6 bases at J, with 11 bases between. The CDR3, as DNA: TGTGCCAGCAGCACGGATAGGAGCGAGCAGTACTTC. This encodes CASSTDRSEQYF.

The chain couples TRBV2 to TRBJ1-2, with TRBD1 matching over 7 bases. The CDR3 is 14 residues long. In germline, CDR1 is SNHLY, CDR2 FYNNEI. V shed 5 bases and J 4 bases; nucleotides not matched to a gene: 7. CDR3 amino acids: CASSQGQFFYGYTF. CDR3 DNA sequence: TGTGCCAGCAGTCAGGGACAGTTTTTCTATGGCTACACCTTC.

This clone was recorded a few times. The genes are TRBV15 and TRBJ2-7; possibly TRBD2 for D (5 bases). Trimming removed 3 bases at V and 1 base at J, with 7 bases between. Germline V lookup: CDR1 LNHNV, CDR2 YYDKDF (reference sequence). The CDR3 length is 13 residues. The CDR3 region is CATSRDFSYEQYF. Written as DNA, the CDR3 is TGTGCCACCAGCAGGGACTTTTCCTACGAGCAGTACTTC.

This chain joins TRBV18 and TRBJ1-5, with 9 positions matching TRBD1. Germline V CDR1 and CDR2: KGHSH, LQKENI. This CDR3 contains 15 residues. V shed 5 bases, J shed 1 base, and the junction held 3 bases outside the gene matches. For the CDR3, the DNA is TGTGCCAGCTCAGGGGACAGGGCCAGCAATCAGCCCCAGCATTTT. Amino acid sequence: CASSGDRASNQPQHF.

The chain joins TRBV7-3 to TRBJ2-1, with a weak D call TRBD1 (6 bases). The CDR3 totals 14 residues. Per germline, CDR1 SGHTA and CDR2 FQGTGA. V dropped 6 bases and J dropped 5 bases, with 14 bases sitting between them. The CDR3 spells CASRKMGAHNEQFF. Here the CDR3 DNA reads TGTGCCAGCAGGAAAATGGGGGCCCACAATGAGCAGTTCTTC.

CDR3 amino acids: CASSRRQGDEQYF. CDR3 DNA sequence: TGTGCCAGCAGCCGGAGGCAGGGGGACGAGCAGTACTTC. J is TRBJ2-7 and V is TRBV5-4; 7 bases fit TRBD1. This CDR3 is 13 amino acids long. Germline loops: CDR1 SGHNT, CDR2 YYREEE (reference sequence). Trimming cost V 4 bases and J 5 bases; bases outside gene matches: 6.

In regard to this clone: One end of the junction is discordant with germline, which a read error may explain. The same CDR3 arises from other DNA sequences in this sample as well. The chain recombines TRBV6-4 with TRBJ1-6; D is unresolved. Germline V lookup: CDR1 MRHNA, CDR2 SNTAGT. This CDR3 is 13 amino acids long. This CDR3 is CASSPTYNSPLHF. The CDR3 DNA is TGTGCCAGCAGCCCGACTTATAATTCCCCCCTCCACTTT.

This clone came up once. V and J are TRBV5-6 and TRBJ2-3; 7 bases line up with TRBD1. The CDR3 sequence is 14 residues long. CDR1 and CDR2 (germline): SGHDT, YYEEEE. V dropped 4 bases and J dropped 1; count of bases not matched to a gene: 3. CDR3 sequence: CASSLGTGTDTQYF. The CDR3 nucleotides read TGTGCCAGCAGCCTTGGGACAGGCACAGATACGCAGTATTTT.